This T cell receptor beta chain was recorded in a study of shared clonotypes between healthy human individuals. Trimming removed 5 bases from V and 5 bases from J, with 18 bases in between. The germline V gene has CDR1 MGHRA and CDR2 YSYEKL. CDR3 length equals 16 residues. As to this clone: No antigen is known for it.

The naive CD8 fraction comprised CD45RO-negative cells positively selected for CCR7 and excluded terminally differentiated effector memory CD45RA+ cells. Findings of the study overall: Naive subsets generally exceeded memory subsets in estimated richness.

Some clones are missing from TCRdb's copy, which holds only in-frame ones; the method was immunoSEQ multiplex PCR. This table has approximately 2,000,000 clones, just over 90% appearing once. The TCR originated in a man younger than 35 in good health. Some clones in this sample may be carry-over from other donors' samples. The chain is built from TRBV4-1 and TRBJ1-4; the D is unclear. Sequencing was performed on naive CD8+ T cells from PBMCs. CDR3 amino acids: CASSSRLSGRNEKLFF. CDR3 sequence (DNA): TGCGCCAGCAGCTCTCGACTCTCGGGCCGAAATGAAAAACTGTTTTTT.